This passage covers 31 T cell receptor beta chains from one sample sequenced in a study of T cells in Graves' hyperthyroidism and ophthalmopathy. RNA transcripts yielded amplified TCR beta CDR3 regions. In the first-round RT-PCR of the TCR CDR3, the HTBI primer set was used. MiXCR was run by TCRdb on the multiplex PCR reads, yielding one entry per CDR3 protein. The table has about 520,000 distinct CDR3 sequences, approximately 25% seen once. Material for sequencing was blood. Every receptor here comes from a woman aged 25 to 45 with Graves' ophthalmopathy.

This clonotype appeared a few times. The V call is TRBV5-1, the J call TRBJ2-7; 11 bases agree with TRBD2. The CDR3 has 18 amino acids. The J segment lost 2 bases and the V segment lost 2 bases, leaving 12 bases of the junction unmatched. Germline-derived CDR1 and CDR2 are SGHRS and YFSETQ. CDR3 sequence reads: CASSFGGRLAGSPYEQYF. DNA for the CDR3: TGCGCCAGCAGCTTTGGGGGGAGACTAGCGGGATCCCCCTACGAGCAGTACTTC. The full variable domain, in which reference TRBV5-1 and TRBJ2-7 provide the parts outside the CDR3, is KAGVTQTPRYLIKTRGQQVTLSCSPISGHRSVSWYQQTPGQGLQFLFEYFSETQRNKGNFPGRFSGRQFSNSRSEMNVSTLELGDSALYLCASSFGGRLAGSPYEQYFGPGTRLTVT.

This clonotype was recorded a few times. The chain links TRBV5-1 to TRBJ1-1; 9 bases fit TRBD1. The CDR3 is made up of 14 amino acids. The germline CDR1 and CDR2 sequences are SGHRS and YFSETQ. V shed 4 bases, J shed 5 bases, and the junction held 6 bases outside the gene matches. The CDR3 sequence: CASSLQGADTEAFF. The CDR3 region has the DNA TGCGCCAGCAGCCTACAGGGGGCGGATACTGAAGCTTTCTTT.

In this sample, this clonotype turned up many times. The chain joins TRBV19 to TRBJ2-2; no clear D. CDR1 is LNHDA and CDR2 is SQIVND in the germline V gene (reference sequence). V was cut by 7 bases and J by 3 bases, with 6 bases left in between. The CDR3 totals 12 residues. This CDR3 reads CASISYTGELFF. The DNA for the CDR3 is TGTGCCAGTATAAGTTACACCGGGGAGCTGTTTTTT.

Concerning this clonotype itself: An end of the junction does not agree with germline; a read error may underlie this. The CDR3 sequence: CSSSYQRLDTIYF. The CDR3 nucleotides are TGTTCCAGCAGTTACCAAAGGTTGGACACCATATATTTT. The rearrangement links TRBV6-5 to TRBJ1-3, with D hard to call. Germline assignment: CDR1 MNHEY and CDR2 SVGAGI. This CDR3 comprises 13 residues.

This clonotype was counted ten times or more. V and J are TRBV20-1 and TRBJ2-5, with TRBD2 matching over 8 bases. Unmatched junction bases numbered 9, after V lost 6 bases and J lost 3 bases. The CDR3 runs to 14 residues. The V gene's germline CDR1 is DFQATT and CDR2 SNEGSKA (reference sequence). CDR3 nucleotide sequence: TGCAGTGCCACGTTAGCGGGGATTAAAGAGACCCAGTACTTC. Encoded protein: CSATLAGIKETQYF.

This clonotype has at least ten counts. This chain uses TRBV10-3 with TRBJ2-5; D unclear. Trimming took off 3 bases at V and 5 bases at J, with 10 bases between the two ends. The CDR3 has 13 amino acids. Germline V gene lookup returns CDR1 ENHRY and CDR2 SYGVKD. DNA for the CDR3: TGTGCCATCAGTGACTCAGAGTGGGAGACCCAGTACTTC. It yields the protein CAISDSEWETQYF.

This chain joins TRBV27 and TRBJ2-7; D is possibly TRBD1 (7 bases). CDR1 and CDR2 from the germline V gene are MNHEY and SMNVEV (reference sequence). The CDR3 is made up of 15 amino acids. Trimming stripped 4 bases from V and 3 bases from J, with 16 bases between. Here the CDR3 DNA reads TGTGCCAGCAGTTGGGTGGCAGGGGGAGGCTACGAGCAGTACTTC. This codes for CASSWVAGGGYEQYF.

This chain joins TRBV28 and TRBJ1-2; 7 bases map to TRBD1. V dropped 5 bases and J dropped 3; count of bases not matched to a gene: 6. The CDR3 consists of 14 residues. Germline V gene lookup returns CDR1 MDHEN and CDR2 SYDVKM. The CDR3 region is CASSPRTGHYGYTF. For the CDR3, the DNA is TGTGCCAGCAGTCCCCGGACAGGTCACTATGGCTACACCTTC.

This clonotype appeared many times. The chain has TRBV6-5 and TRBJ1-1, with D tentatively TRBD1 (6 bases). This CDR3 has 11 residues. Trimming cost V 4 bases and J 11 bases, with 11 bases left between them. The germline gives CDR1 MNHEY, CDR2 SVGAGI. CDR3 protein: CASSSGVRAFF. In DNA form, the CDR3 reads TGTGCCAGCAGTTCAGGGGTGAGGGCTTTCTTT.

In its sample, this clonotype was seen a few times. The gene calls are TRBV10-1 and TRBJ2-7; D possibly uses TRBD1 or TRBD2 (5 bases each). Trimming took off 3 bases at V and 6 bases at J, with 15 bases between the two ends. Per germline, CDR1 WNHNN and CDR2 SYGVQD (reference sequence). There are 14 residues in the CDR3. The CDR3 loop reads CASSDPGTSAEQYF. In nucleotides, the CDR3 is TGCGCCAGCAGTGATCCCGGGACCTCGGCCGAGCAGTACTTC.

This clonotype has at least ten counts. This sequence joins TRBV7-3 and TRBJ2-6; TRBD1 might be the D (6 bases). Germline V lookup: CDR1 SGHTA, CDR2 FQGTGA. The V end lost 4 bases, the J end lost 0 bases, and 7 bases lay between the germline ends. The CDR3 contains 15 residues. This CDR3 reads CASSSDSSGANVLTF. CDR3 nucleotides: TGTGCCAGCAGCTCGGACAGCTCTGGGGCCAACGTCCTGACTTTC.

There are many counts of this clonotype. V and J are TRBV2 and TRBJ2-7, with a weak D call TRBD1 (5 bases). CDR3 size: 12 residues. The germline CDR1 and CDR2 sequences are SNHLY and FYNNEI. V was pared by 7 bases and J by 2 bases, with 9 bases between. In DNA, the CDR3 is TGTGCCAGCACTTCGACAGCCTACGAGCAGTACTTC. Translation gives CASTSTAYEQYF.

The table lists this clonotype with many counts. The chain joins TRBV7-8 to TRBJ1-2; the D gene is possibly TRBD1 (5 bases). The CDR3 loop spans 14 amino acids. The V and J ends lost 7 bases and 8 bases respectively, with 20 bases between them. In germline, CDR1 is SGHVS, CDR2 FQNEAQ. Here the CDR3 DNA reads TGTGCCAGCAACTCGCAGGGTTGGTCGGAAGGCTACACCTTC. It is translated as CASNSQGWSEGYTF.

The sample holds many counts of this clonotype. The rearrangement joins TRBV2 to TRBJ1-1, with D tentatively TRBD1 (6 bases). Germline V CDR1 and CDR2: SNHLY, FYNNEI. This CDR3 has 15 residues. Trimming took off 8 bases at V and 0 bases at J, with 16 bases between the two ends. The CDR3 region is CASGSGTTLNTEAFF. CDR3 DNA sequence: TGTGCCAGCGGCAGCGGGACAACCCTGAACACTGAAGCTTTCTTT.

In its sample, this clonotype was seen many times. The V and J genes are TRBV7-2 and TRBJ2-7; D remains ambiguous. The CDR3 is made up of 14 amino acids. The V end lost 1 base, the J end lost 0 bases, and 7 bases lay between the germline ends. Germline-derived CDR1 and CDR2 are SGHTA and FQGNSA. The chain's CDR3 is CASSLVHSSYEQYF. The CDR3 nucleotides read TGTGCCAGCAGCTTAGTTCATAGCTCCTACGAGCAGTACTTC.

This clonotype has just a few counts. The chain links TRBV15 to TRBJ2-7; D is tentatively TRBD1 or TRBD2 (5 bases each). The V end was cut by 9 bases, the J end by 2 bases, with 14 bases between. This CDR3 is 13 amino acids long. Germline loops: CDR1 LNHNV, CDR2 YYDKDF (reference sequence). DNA for the CDR3: TGTGCCACTCCGGGACGGGTTCCCTACGAGCAGTACTTC. Protein product: CATPGRVPYEQYF.

At least ten counts were recorded for this clonotype. V and J are TRBV10-3 and TRBJ2-6; D remains ambiguous. This CDR3 is built from 14 residues. CDR1 and CDR2 (germline): ENHRY, SYGVKD. Deletions cut 8 bases from V and 0 bases from J, with 8 bases between. Here the CDR3 reads CAIHGDSGANVLTF. The CDR3 nucleotides are TGTGCCATCCATGGAGACTCTGGGGCCAACGTCCTGACTTTC.

This clonotype came up a few times. The V call is TRBV20-1, the J call TRBJ2-5; the D gene is possibly TRBD2 (6 bases). Germline CDR1 is DFQATT and CDR2 is SNEGSKA (reference sequence). CDR3 length: 15 residues. The V end was cut by 3 bases, the J end by 5 bases, with 19 bases between. This CDR3 reads CSARGLTGVWETQYF. The CDR3 region has the DNA TGCAGTGCTAGGGGTCTCACGGGAGTTTGGGAGACCCAGTACTTC.

The V gene is TRBV20-1, the J gene TRBJ2-5, with TRBD2 identical over 13 bases. With V trimmed by 1 base and J by 2 bases, 4 bases remained unmatched. CDR1 DFQATT and CDR2 SNEGSKA come from the germline V gene (reference sequence). This CDR3 is built from 16 residues. CDR3: CSARGTSGGDQETQYF. The DNA of the CDR3 is TGCAGTGCTAGAGGAACTAGCGGGGGGGATCAAGAGACCCAGTACTTC.

The V gene is TRBV7-2, the J gene TRBJ1-2; no definite D call. Germline lookup yields CDR1 SGHTA and CDR2 FQGNSA. Trimming removed 4 bases at V and 7 bases at J, with 7 bases between. The CDR3 has 11 amino acids. CDR3 residues: CASSSWTGYTF. In DNA, the CDR3 is TGTGCCAGCAGCTCCTGGACTGGCTACACCTTC.

This clonotype was recorded at least ten times. V gene TRBV27 combines with J gene TRBJ1-5; D unresolved. The CDR3 spans 13 residues. Per germline, CDR1 MNHEY and CDR2 SMNVEV (reference sequence). The V and J ends lost 6 bases and 5 bases respectively, with 11 bases between them. CDR3: CASSNLRDQPQHF. The CDR3, as DNA: TGTGCCAGCAGCAATCTTCGGGATCAGCCCCAGCATTTT.

Only a few counts were recorded for this clonotype. The chain recombines TRBV11-1 with TRBJ2-1, with 8 bases lining up with TRBD2. The CDR3 spans 18 residues. The J segment lost 4 bases and the V segment lost 0 bases, leaving 11 bases of the junction unmatched. Germline loops: CDR1 SGHAT, CDR2 FQDESV (reference sequence). The CDR3 coding sequence is TGTGCCAGCAGCTTAGCCCTGACCCGAGCGGGGGTATACAATGAGCAGTTCTTC. Translation gives CASSLALTRAGVYNEQFF.

This clonotype was counted between two and nine times. V is TRBV2 and J is TRBJ2-5; D possibly corresponds to TRBD2 (6 bases). This CDR3 region has 14 residues. CDR1 SNHLY and CDR2 FYNNEI come from the germline V gene. Trimming took off 4 bases at V and 2 bases at J, with 11 bases between the two ends. The CDR3 nucleotides read TGTGCCAGCAGTGTCCGGGGGAGGCAAGAGACCCAGTACTTC. This encodes CASSVRGRQETQYF.

This clonotype was observed at least ten times. The gene calls are TRBV6-2 or TRBV6-3 and TRBJ1-3; D is undetermined. V lost 5 bases, J lost 2 bases, and 10 bases lay in between. The CDR3 consists of 14 residues. Germline loops: CDR1 MNHEY, CDR2 SVGEGT. CDR3 residues: CASSRSNTGNTIYF. DNA of the CDR3: TGTGCCAGCAGTCGATCAAATACTGGAAACACCATATATTTT.

CDR3 DNA: TGCAGCGTTAGTAGAGGGGTCGGGCAGCCCCAGCATTTT. Encoded protein: CSVSRGVGQPQHF. This chain links TRBV29-1 with TRBJ1-5; TRBD1 might be the D (5 bases). Trimming left V 5 bases short and J 7 bases short, with 15 bases between. CDR1 SQVTM and CDR2 ANQGSEA come from the germline V gene. The CDR3 totals 13 residues.

The chain recombines TRBV7-6 with TRBJ1-2; D unresolved. The V gene's germline CDR1 is SGHVS and CDR2 FNYEAQ. Trimming removed 3 bases from V and 13 bases from J, with 12 bases in between. CDR3 length equals 11 residues. The CDR3 loop reads CASSFRGRATF. DNA for the CDR3: TGTGCCAGCAGCTTTAGAGGGCGCGCCACCTTC.

This clonotype was observed at least ten times. The chain is built from TRBV20-1 and TRBJ2-7; D perhaps matches TRBD2 (6 bases). V gave up 2 bases and J gave up 7 bases, with 15 bases separating them. This CDR3 region has 13 residues. Germline assignment: CDR1 DFQATT and CDR2 SNEGSKA (reference sequence). Written as DNA, the CDR3 is TGCAGTGCTAGACCTCGACTAGTTTGGGAGCAGTACTTC. This codes for CSARPRLVWEQYF.

Note on this clonotype: The final CDR3 position lacks the conserved phenylalanine or tryptophan, pointing to a likely read error. The rearrangement uses TRBV11-2 and TRBJ2-5; 9 bases match TRBD1. Trimming took 4 bases from V and 5 from J; bases not matched to a gene: 11. This CDR3 is built from 16 residues. Germline lookup yields CDR1 SGHAT and CDR2 FQNNGV. The CDR3 sequence: CASSSDRGRPGETQYL. The CDR3 DNA sequence: TGTGCCAGCAGCTCGGACAGGGGACGACCCGGGGAGACCCAGTACCTC.

The J gene is TRBJ2-7, the V gene TRBV20-1; D possibly matches TRBD1 or TRBD2 (6 bases each). Germline values: CDR1 DFQATT, CDR2 SNEGSKA (reference sequence). V was cut by 6 bases and J by 4 bases, with 19 bases left in between. The CDR3 extends over 14 amino acids. CDR3 sequence: CSAPDRRGTYEQYF. The CDR3, as DNA: TGCAGTGCCCCCGACAGGAGGGGCACATACGAGCAGTACTTC.

This clonotype was detected ten times or more. This chain links TRBV28 with TRBJ1-1, with 8 nucleotides matching TRBD1. V dropped 4 bases and J dropped 3; count of bases not matched to a gene: 10. The CDR3 has 16 amino acids. Germline-derived CDR1 and CDR2 are MDHEN and SYDVKM. The CDR3 DNA reads as TGTGCCAGCAGTTCGACCGCCGGACAGGGACACACTGAAGCTTTCTTT. As protein: CASSSTAGQGHTEAFF.

In its sample, this clonotype was seen many times. The CDR3 nucleotides are TGTGCCAGCAGCCCTCTGGGGTTTGGAAACACCATATATTTT. Protein: CASSPLGFGNTIYF. The chain is built from TRBV7-2 and TRBJ1-3; D remains ambiguous. CDR3 length: 14 amino acids. V dropped 5 bases and J dropped 3 bases, with 11 bases sitting between them. CDR1 and CDR2 (germline): SGHTA, FQGNSA.